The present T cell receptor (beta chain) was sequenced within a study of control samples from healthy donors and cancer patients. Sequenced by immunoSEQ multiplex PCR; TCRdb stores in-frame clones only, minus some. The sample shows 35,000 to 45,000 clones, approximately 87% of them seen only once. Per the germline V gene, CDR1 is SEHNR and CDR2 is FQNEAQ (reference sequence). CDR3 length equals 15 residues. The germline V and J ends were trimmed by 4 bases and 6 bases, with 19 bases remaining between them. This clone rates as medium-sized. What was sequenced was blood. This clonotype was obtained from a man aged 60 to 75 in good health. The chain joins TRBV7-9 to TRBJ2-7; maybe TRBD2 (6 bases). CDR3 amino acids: CASSSSFAGISEQYF. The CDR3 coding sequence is TGTGCCAGCAGCTCCTCTTTCGCGGGGATAAGCGAGCAGTACTTC. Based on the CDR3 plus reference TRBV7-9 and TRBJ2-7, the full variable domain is DTGVSQNPRHKITKRGQNVTFRCDPISEHNRLYWYRQTLGQGPEFLTYFQNEAQLEKSRLLSDRFSAERPKGSFSTLEIQRTEQGDSAMYLCASSSSFAGISEQYFGPGTRLTVT.